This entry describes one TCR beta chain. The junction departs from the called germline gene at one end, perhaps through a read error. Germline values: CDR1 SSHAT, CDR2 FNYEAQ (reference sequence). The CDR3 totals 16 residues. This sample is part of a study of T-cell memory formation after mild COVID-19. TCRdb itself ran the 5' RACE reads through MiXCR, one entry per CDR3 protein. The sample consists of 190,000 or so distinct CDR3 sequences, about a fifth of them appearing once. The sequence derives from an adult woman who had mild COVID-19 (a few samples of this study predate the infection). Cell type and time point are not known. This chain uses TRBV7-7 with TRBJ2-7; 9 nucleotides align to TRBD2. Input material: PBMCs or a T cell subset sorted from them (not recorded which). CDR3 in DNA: TGTGCTAGCAGCTTAAGGGCGGGAGGGAACGGTAAGGAGCAGTACTTC. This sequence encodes CASSLRAGGNGKEQYF.